This T cell receptor beta chain was profiled in a study of OX40 agonist ivuxolimab in advanced cancers. Study results and limitations: Clonal expansion from baseline to week 6 occurred in both CD4+ and CD8+ T cells.

Turning to this clone: Antigen unknown.

Germline V gene lookup returns CDR1 SNHLY and CDR2 FYNNEI. Trimming took off 2 bases at V and 0 bases at J, with 11 bases between the two ends. There are 16 residues in the CDR3. The repertoire was sequenced with immunoSEQ multiplex PCR; TCRdb's copy has only in-frame clones and lacks some. The sample lists some 74,000 clones, approximately 90% occurring once. The rearrangement uses TRBV2 and TRBJ1-5; possibly TRBD1 for D (6 bases). The source material was CD4+ or CD8+ T cells sorted from blood, sampled in a trial of the OX40 agonist ivuxolimab. The receptor was derived from an adult with an advanced solid tumor such as melanoma, head and neck, liver or kidney cancer. The CDR3 protein is CASSELTGFSNQPQHF. CDR3 bases: TGTGCCAGCAGTGAATTGACAGGATTTAGCAATCAGCCCCAGCATTTT.